This TCR beta chain was sequenced for a study of cytomegalovirus exposure and HLA in healthy donors. This CDR3 comprises 18 residues. The junction had 11 bases not matched to a gene; V was cut back by 3 bases and J by 0 bases. The germline V gene has CDR1 SGHRS and CDR2 YFSETQ. The PCR employed 60 Vbeta primers together with 13 Jbeta primers. Using immunoSEQ multiplex PCR, the repertoire was profiled, and TCRdb retains in-frame clones only, with some absent. The sample lists under 95,000 clones; around three quarters were seen once. Input material: PBMCs. The chain carries TRBV5-1 and TRBJ1-3; 8 positions match TRBD1. The TCR was taken from a male donor in good health and CMV-seronegative. The CDR3 here is CASSSGTGDLRSGNTIYF. The DNA for the CDR3 is TGCGCCAGCAGCTCCGGGACAGGTGATTTACGCTCTGGAAACACCATATATTTT. Supplemented by reference TRBV5-1 and TRBJ1-3, the full variable domain reads KAGVTQTPRYLIKTRGQQVTLSCSPISGHRSVSWYQQTPGQGLQFLFEYFSETQRNKGNFPGRFSGRQFSNSRSEMNVSTLELGDSALYLCASSSGTGDLRSGNTIYFGEGSWLTVV.